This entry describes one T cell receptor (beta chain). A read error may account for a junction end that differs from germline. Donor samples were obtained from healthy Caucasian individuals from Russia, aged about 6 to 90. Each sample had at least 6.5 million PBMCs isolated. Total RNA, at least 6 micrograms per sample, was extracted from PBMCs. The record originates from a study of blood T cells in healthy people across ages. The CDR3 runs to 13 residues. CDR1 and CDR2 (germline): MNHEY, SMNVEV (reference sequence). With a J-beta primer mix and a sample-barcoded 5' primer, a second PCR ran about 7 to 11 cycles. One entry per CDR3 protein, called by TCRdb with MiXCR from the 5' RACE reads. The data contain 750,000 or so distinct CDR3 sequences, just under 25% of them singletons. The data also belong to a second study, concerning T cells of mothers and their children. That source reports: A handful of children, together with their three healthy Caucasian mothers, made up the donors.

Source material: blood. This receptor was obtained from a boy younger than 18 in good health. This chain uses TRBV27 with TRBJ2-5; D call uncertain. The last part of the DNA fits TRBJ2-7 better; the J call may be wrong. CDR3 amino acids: CASSLSYSYEQYF. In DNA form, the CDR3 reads TGTGCCAGCAGTCTATCATACTCCTACGAGCAGTACTTC.